These 32 T cell receptor beta chains were all obtained from the same sample, sequenced in a study of blood T cells in healthy people across ages. Combining a sample-barcoded 5' primer with a J-beta primer mix, a second PCR ran for roughly 6 to 11 cycles. One entry per CDR3 protein, called by TCRdb with MiXCR from the 5' RACE reads. The sample lists about 640,000 distinct CDR3 sequences, around three fifths seen once, with roughly 34% in the top ten. Sequencing was performed on blood. These receptor sequences come from a man aged 55 to 70 in good health.

V is TRBV21-1 and J is TRBJ2-2; TRBD2 is the table's D call and was not checked against the DNA. TRBV21-1 is flagged as a pseudogene. CDR3 length: 17 amino acids. CDR3 nucleotide sequence: TGTGCCAGCAGCAAAGTTAAGACTAGCGGGCTTACCGGGGAGCTGTTTTTT. Protein sequence: CASSKVKTSGLTGELFF.

This clonotype appeared a few times. V is TRBV5-1 and J is TRBJ2-6; 7 nucleotides agree with TRBD1. Per the germline V gene, CDR1 is SGHRS and CDR2 is YFSETQ. CDR3 size: 19 residues. The V gene end was trimmed by 5 bases and the J gene end by 0 bases; junction bases not matched to a gene: 14. As DNA, the CDR3 is TGCGCCAGCAGTCAAACGGCCGGGACAGCCTTCTCTGGGGCCAACGTCCTGACTTTC. Translation: CASSQTAGTAFSGANVLTF. Full variable domain (remainder filled in from reference TRBV5-1 and TRBJ2-6): KAGVTQTPRYLIKTRGQQVTLSCSPISGHRSVSWYQQTPGQGLQFLFEYFSETQRNKGNFPGRFSGRQFSNSRSEMNVSTLELGDSALYLCASSQTAGTAFSGANVLTFGAGSRLTVL.

The chain combines TRBV12-3 or TRBV12-4 with TRBJ2-3; 8 bases match TRBD1. With the DNA end fitting TRBJ1-5 better, the J assignment may be wrong. This CDR3 is 15 amino acids long. CDR3 amino acids: CASSSGGRGFQPQHF. CDR3 coding DNA: TGTGCCAGCAGTTCAGGGGGCCGGGGGTTTCAGCCCCAGCATTTT.

In regard to this clonotype: A read error may account for a junction end that differs from germline. The chain is built from TRBV12-3 or TRBV12-4 and TRBJ2-7; no reliable D call. CDR3 length: 14 residues. CDR3 coding DNA: TGCGCCAGCAGCTTGGGTGGGTTCTCCTACGAGCAGTACTTC. Translating it yields CASSLGGFSYEQYF.

This sequence joins TRBV20-1 and TRBJ2-1; 12 bases line up with TRBD2. Germline trimming cut 4 bases from V and 3 bases from J; bases unmatched to any gene: 7. Germline V gene data show CDR1 as DFQATT and CDR2 as SNEGSKA (reference sequence). The length of the CDR3 is 16 residues. The chain's CDR3 is CSAKAASGGDYNEQFF. In DNA form, the CDR3 reads TGCAGTGCTAAAGCCGCTAGCGGGGGGGACTACAATGAGCAGTTCTTC.

This chain joins TRBV4-2 and TRBJ2-5; D unresolved. Germline V CDR1 and CDR2: LGHNA, YNFKEQ. V shed 5 bases and J shed 1 base, with 8 bases lying between them. The CDR3 is 13 residues long. This chain's CDR3 is CASSALGQETQYF. DNA for the CDR3: TGTGCCAGCAGCGCCCTAGGCCAAGAGACCCAGTACTTC.

The rearrangement uses TRBV3-1 and TRBJ2-7, with 10 nucleotides matching TRBD2. The J call may be mistaken, given a closer DNA end match to TRBJ2-5. The CDR3 covers 14 residues. CDR1 is LGHDT, CDR2 YNNKEL, per germline (reference sequence). CDR3 sequence reads: CASSQLLAGETQYF. The CDR3 bases are TGTGCCAGCAGCCAGCTACTAGCGGGGGAGACCCAGTACTTC.

V is TRBV4-2 and J is TRBJ2-5; 10 bases align to TRBD2. CDR1 is LGHNA and CDR2 is YNFKEQ in the germline V gene. The CDR3 is 17 amino acids. The V segment lost 4 bases and the J segment 1 base; nucleotides outside the gene matches: 9. The DNA of the CDR3 is TGTGCCAGCAGCCGCAGGGGAGCTAGCGGGGGCCAAGAGACCCAGTACTTC. This translates into CASSRRGASGGQETQYF.

The chain employs TRBV12-3 or TRBV12-4 and TRBJ1-2, with TRBD1 matching 7 bases. V was clipped by 2 bases and J by 8 bases; unmatched bases: 5. The CDR3 consists of 13 residues. The CDR3 DNA reads TGTGCCAGCAGTTTAAGGCAGGGGGGAGGCTACACCTTC. It codes for CASSLRQGGGYTF.

This chain uses TRBV28 with TRBJ1-4; tentatively, D is TRBD1 (6 bases). Trimming cost V 4 bases and J 2 bases, with 14 bases left between them. Germline CDR1 reads MDHEN; CDR2 reads SYDVKM. This CDR3 comprises 16 residues. CDR3 bases: TGTGCCAGCAGTTCGCCACTCAGGGGCACTAATGAAAAACTGTTTTTT. It yields the protein CASSSPLRGTNEKLFF.

The V gene is TRBV3-1, the J gene TRBJ1-1; D remains ambiguous. The V end lost 5 bases, the J end lost 11 bases, and 12 bases lay between the germline ends. The CDR3 loop spans 11 amino acids. Germline V gives CDR1 LGHDT, CDR2 YNNKEL (reference sequence). The CDR3 DNA follows: TGTGCCAGCAGCGATCCGGGAGCGGCTTTCTTT. It is translated as CASSDPGAAFF. The full variable domain, completed using reference TRBV3-1 and TRBJ1-1, is DTAVSQTPKYLVTQMGNDKSIKCEQNLGHDTMYWYKQDSKKFLKIMFSYNNKELIINETVPNRFSPKSPDKAHLNLHINSLELGDSAVYFCASSDPGAAFFGQGTRLTVV.

Comments on this clonotype: Germline is not matched at one junction end, which may reflect a read error. The J gene is TRBJ2-1, the V gene TRBV25-1; 9 positions match TRBD2. The CDR3 sequence is 15 residues long. Per the germline V gene, CDR1 is MGHDK and CDR2 is SYGVNS. CDR3 sequence (DNA): TGTGCCAGCAGTGGGGGGCTAGCGGGGCACAATGAGCAGTTGTTC. It codes for CASSGGLAGHNEQLF.

The chain employs TRBV3-1 and TRBJ1-1, with a possible D match to TRBD1 (5 bases). The CDR3 is 12 amino acids. Trimming removed 0 bases at V and 6 bases at J, with 5 bases between. The germline CDR1 and CDR2 sequences are LGHDT and YNNKEL (reference sequence). The CDR3 nucleotides are TGTGCCAGCAGCCAAGAGGGGCCTGAAGCTTTCTTT. This sequence encodes CASSQEGPEAFF.

V usage is TRBV27 and J usage is TRBJ2-1; D unclear. Trimming shortened V by 5 bases and J by 3 bases, and 14 bases separated the two germline ends. CDR1 is MNHEY, CDR2 SMNVEV, per germline (reference sequence). The CDR3 covers 15 residues. The CDR3 DNA reads as TGTGCCAGCAGTACTCCCGACACCCTCTACAATGAGCAGTTCTTC. It encodes CASSTPDTLYNEQFF.

V gene TRBV5-6 combines with J gene TRBJ1-2; 7 nucleotides align to TRBD1. Germline V lookup: CDR1 SGHDT, CDR2 YYEEEE. The CDR3 is 14 residues long. The V segment lost 4 bases and the J segment 0 bases; nucleotides outside the gene matches: 3. DNA of the CDR3: TGTGCCAGCAGCCCGGGACAGTCTAACTATGGCTACACCTTC. Amino acid sequence: CASSPGQSNYGYTF.

This clonotype was seen just once. This chain uses TRBV20-1 with TRBJ2-4; possible D gene TRBD1, 5 bases. The J call may be in error: the DNA end matches TRBJ2-7 better. Germline assignment: CDR1 DFQATT and CDR2 SNEGSKA (reference sequence). The CDR3 has 14 residues. The CDR3 protein is CSARDSRAKYEQYF. CDR3 coding DNA: TGCAGTGCTAGAGATTCCAGGGCCAAGTACGAGCAGTACTTC.

This clonotype showed up just a few times. The chain joins TRBV12-3 or TRBV12-4 to TRBJ1-2; D remains unclear. The CDR3 is 13 amino acids. V lost 5 bases and J 6 bases, leaving 13 bases between the germline ends. In DNA, the CDR3 is TGTGCCAGCAGTATTAGACGGACCCATGGCTACACCTTC. It codes for CASSIRRTHGYTF.

The chain uses TRBV3-1 and TRBJ1-1; a weak D match, TRBD1 (6 bases). The ends were cut back, 5 bases at V and 4 bases at J, with 8 bases in the middle. There are 12 residues in the CDR3. Germline CDR1 and CDR2: LGHDT and YNNKEL (reference sequence). CDR3 nucleotides: TGTGCCAGCAGCAACAGGGTCACTGAAGCTTTCTTT. This sequence encodes CASSNRVTEAFF.

V usage is TRBV5-8 and J usage is TRBJ2-7, with D possibly matching TRBD1 (6 bases). This CDR3 has 13 residues. CDR1 SGHTS and CDR2 YDEGEE come from the germline V gene. V lost 1 base to trimming and J lost 3 bases, with 8 bases between them. The CDR3 DNA sequence: TGTGCCAGCAGCTTGCAGGGACACTACGAGCAGTACTTC. It yields the protein CASSLQGHYEQYF.

This sequence joins TRBV5-1 and TRBJ2-2; D unresolved. The CDR3 covers 15 residues. Deletions cut 0 bases from V and 0 bases from J, with 6 bases between. Germline lookup yields CDR1 SGHRS and CDR2 YFSETQ. CDR3 region: CASSLGHSNTGELFF. The CDR3 region has the DNA TGCGCCAGCAGCTTGGGACACTCGAACACCGGGGAGCTGTTTTTT.

The chain carries TRBV3-1 and TRBJ2-4, with D perhaps matching TRBD1 (5 bases). The J call may be mistaken, given a closer DNA end match to TRBJ2-7. This CDR3 region has 18 residues. Germline CDR1 reads LGHDT; CDR2 reads YNNKEL (reference sequence). The CDR3 nucleotides read TGTGCCAGCAGCCTCAGACGACAGCCCAAGAGCACCTCCTACGAGCAGTACTTC. It codes for CASSLRRQPKSTSYEQYF.

CDR3 amino acids: CASSYRDGGIAPNYNEQFF. In nucleotides, the CDR3 is TGTGCCAGCAGTTACCGAGACGGGGGGATCGCTCCTAACTACAATGAGCAGTTCTTC. The chain is built from TRBV6-2 or TRBV6-3 and TRBJ2-1; 7 bases align to TRBD2. Germline values: CDR1 MNHEY, CDR2 SVGEGT. The CDR3 extends over 19 amino acids. Unmatched junction bases numbered 16, after V lost 2 bases and J lost 3 bases.

The chain recombines TRBV7-8 with TRBJ2-3; D may be TRBD1 (6 bases). Trimming removed 5 bases at V and 6 bases at J, with 24 bases between. CDR3 length: 17 residues. The V gene's germline CDR1 is SGHVS and CDR2 FQNEAQ. The DNA for the CDR3 is TGTGCCAGCAGCCCGCCCAGGCAGGATAGTAGGGGGGATACGCAGTATTTT. Residues: CASSPPRQDSRGDTQYF.

V is TRBV28 and J is TRBJ1-5, with a weak D call TRBD1 (6 bases). The CDR3 consists of 14 residues. The germline V gene encodes CDR1 MDHEN and CDR2 SYDVKM. Trimming removed 3 bases from V and 6 bases from J, with 12 bases in between. The CDR3 spells CASSFPGTSQPQHF. DNA of the CDR3: TGTGCCAGCAGTTTCCCCGGGACAAGTCAGCCCCAGCATTTT.

V is TRBV10-1 and J is TRBJ2-1; 9 nucleotides agree with TRBD2. V shed 0 bases and J 5 bases; nucleotides not matched to a gene: 5. Germline V gives CDR1 WNHNN, CDR2 SYGVQD (reference sequence). The CDR3 has 16 amino acids. The CDR3 nucleotides read TGCGCCAGCAGTGAGTCGCTAGCGGGAAGTCACAATGAGCAGTTCTTC. It specifies CASSESLAGSHNEQFF.

The chain uses TRBV9 and TRBJ2-1, with 8 bases fitting TRBD2. Near its end, the DNA agrees better with TRBJ2-7, so the J call may be wrong. The length of the CDR3 is 17 residues. CDR1 and CDR2 from the germline V gene are SGDLS and YYNGEE. CDR3 DNA: TGTGCCAGCAGCGTAGAGTCGGGGGGGCTACCCTACAATGAGCAGTACTTC. Translating gives CASSVESGGLPYNEQYF.

The chain has TRBV6-5 and TRBJ2-5; 7 bases match TRBD2. CDR1 and CDR2 (germline): MNHEY, SVGAGI. V lost 1 base to trimming and J lost 3 bases; unmatched junction nucleotides: 2. The CDR3 runs 14 residues. DNA for the CDR3: TGTGCCAGCAGTTACTGGGGGGGGGAAGAGACCCAGTACTTC. It encodes CASSYWGGEETQYF.

This chain joins TRBV20-1 and TRBJ2-1; D ambiguous. Between the trimmed V and J ends, which lost 6 bases and 9 bases, there was a span of 12 bases. The CDR3 contains 11 residues. Germline lookup yields CDR1 DFQATT and CDR2 SNEGSKA (reference sequence). In DNA form, the CDR3 reads TGCAGTGCGGATAGTCGGAGTGAGCAGTTCTTC. This translates into CSADSRSEQFF.

V gene TRBV21-1 combines with J gene TRBJ2-2; TRBD1 reflects the table's D call only, with no check against the DNA. TRBV21-1 is classified as a pseudogene. The CDR3 runs to 16 residues. The CDR3 reads CASSPNEGTATGELFF. CDR3 in DNA: TGTGCCAGCAGCCCAAATGAGGGGACAGCCACCGGGGAGCTGTTTTTT.

The chain has TRBV24-1 and TRBJ2-1; possible D gene TRBD2, 5 bases. The end of the DNA is better explained by TRBJ2-7, so the J call may be wrong. Per the germline V gene, CDR1 is KGHDR and CDR2 is SFDVKD. The CDR3 totals 11 residues. The CDR3 protein is CAAGRYNEQYF. The CDR3 nucleotides are TGTGCCGCGGGCAGGTACAATGAGCAGTACTTC.

This clonotype was seen only a few times. This chain uses TRBV12-3 or TRBV12-4 with TRBJ2-3; 7 nucleotides match TRBD1. The CDR3 length is 13 residues. The V gene end was trimmed by 11 bases and the J gene end by 5 bases; junction bases not matched to a gene: 10. This chain's CDR3 is CASQQGLQDTQYF. In DNA form, the CDR3 reads TGTGCCTCCCAACAGGGGCTGCAAGATACGCAGTATTTT.

This clonotype was found a few times. The chain couples TRBV20-1 to TRBJ2-7; 9 bases match TRBD1. The J call may be faulty, since TRBJ2-5 better matches the DNA end. The CDR3 runs to 14 residues. In germline, CDR1 is DFQATT, CDR2 SNEGSKA (reference sequence). The CDR3 DNA follows: TGCAGTGCTGAGGAAAGGACAGGGGAAGAGACCCAGTACTTC. This translates into CSAEERTGEETQYF.